The next 6 T cell receptor beta chains were all read from a single sample in a study of blood T cell repertoires in COVID-19. Assay: immunoSEQ multiplex PCR; the TCRdb copy retains only in-frame clones and omits some. This table has some 80,000 clones, under 90% appearing once. The sequencing sample was made of peripheral blood. Receptor source: a human donor in a cohort sampled during active COVID-19.

This clone was recorded only once. The chain joins TRBV5-6 to TRBJ2-2; TRBD2 agrees at 12 bases. Germline loops: CDR1 SGHDT, CDR2 YYEEEE. The CDR3 is 16 amino acids. The V gene end was trimmed by 4 bases and the J gene end by 5 bases; junction bases not matched to a gene: 6. The CDR3 is CASSPRTSGTTGELFF. As DNA, the CDR3 is TGTGCCAGCAGCCCAAGGACTAGCGGGACAACCGGGGAGCTGTTTTTT.

The chain has TRBV5-6 and TRBJ2-1; TRBD1 agrees at 7 bases. Germline CDR1 and CDR2: SGHDT and YYEEEE. The length of the CDR3 is 13 residues. Trimming cost V 0 bases and J 8 bases; bases outside gene matches: 2. The CDR3 DNA sequence: TGTGCCAGCAGCTTGGCCAGGGGGTATGAGCAGTTCTTC. Amino acids: CASSLARGYEQFF.

The chain couples TRBV7-2 to TRBJ2-5; 9 bases align to TRBD2. This CDR3 is built from 15 residues. The V and J ends lost 5 bases and 7 bases, in that order; junction bases with no gene match: 11. Germline CDR1 reads SGHTA; CDR2 reads FQGNSA. CDR3 in amino acids: CASSPLAGARGTQYF. CDR3 DNA: TGTGCCAGCAGCCCTTTAGCGGGGGCCAGGGGGACCCAGTACTTC. Combining the CDR3 with reference TRBV7-2 and TRBJ2-5 gives the whole variable domain GAGVSQSPSNKVTEKGKDVELRCDPISGHTALYWYRQSLGQGLEFLIYFQGNSAPDKSGLPSDRFSAERTGGSVSTLTIQRTQQEDSAVYLCASSPLAGARGTQYFGPGTRLLVL.

The chain joins TRBV7-2 to TRBJ1-5, with a tentative D call TRBD1 (5 bases). Looked up from germline, CDR1 is SGHTA and CDR2 is FQGNSA. The CDR3 sequence is 16 residues long. Trimming left V 4 bases short and J 4 bases short, with 17 bases between. CDR3 amino acids: CASSSTSDRLNQPQHF. CDR3 DNA sequence: TGTGCCAGCAGCTCCACGTCCGACAGATTGAATCAGCCCCAGCATTTT.

The chain is built from TRBV6-1 and TRBJ1-3, with D unresolved. Trimming pared 2 bases from V and 0 bases from J, leaving 14 bases between. Germline loops: CDR1 MNHNS, CDR2 SASEGT. This CDR3 spans 17 amino acids. In DNA, the CDR3 is TGTGCCAGCAGTGAAAACTGGTCGTCGAGCTCTGGAAACACCATATATTTT. Its protein is CASSENWSSSSGNTIYF.

V and J are TRBV28 and TRBJ1-5, with no clear D. The germline V and J ends were trimmed by 2 bases and 3 bases, with 11 bases remaining between them. Germline V gene sequence: CDR1 MDHEN, CDR2 SYDVKM. This CDR3 comprises 15 residues. The DNA of the CDR3 is TGTGCCAGCAGTTTAAGTCTGCAGATCAATCAGCCCCAGCATTTT. The encoded protein is CASSLSLQINQPQHF. Full variable domain (rest looked up from reference TRBV28 and TRBJ1-5): DVKVTQSSRYLVKRTGEKVFLECVQDMDHENMFWYRQDPGLGLRLIYFSYDVKMKEKGDIPEGYSVSREKKERFSLILESASTNQTSMYLCASSLSLQINQPQHFGDGTRLSIL.